These 24 T cell receptor beta chains came from one sample sequenced in a study of post-analysis software for immune sequencing data (dated by TCRdb to the mid-2010s). The study at large found these results: Patients showed significantly higher frequencies than controls for a handful of TRBV segments, among them TRBV5-6, TRBV5-1 and TRBV20-1.

Library creation used PCR. The instrument was an Illumina HiSeq 2500. To reduce PCR and sequencing biases, unique molecular identifiers were built into the TCR beta cDNA libraries. Using fastp trimming at Q25 and MiXCR clonotype assembly, TCRdb reanalyzed the public sequencing data and kept in-frame beta chains. Each entry is one CDR3 protein sequence, shown with its most common DNA and genes. Within this sample are 350,000 to 500,000 distinct CDR3 sequences, with 39% of them counted one time only. Clones ranked in the top ten supply around 8% of the sample. Antigens of these TCRs are unknown. Sequenced: blood. These TCRs come from a girl aged 2-10 years with multiple sclerosis.

The chain links TRBV27 to TRBJ2-3, with D perhaps TRBD1 or TRBD2 (6 bases each). Between the trimmed V and J ends, which lost 7 bases and 0 bases, there was a span of 17 bases. Germline lookup yields CDR1 MNHEY and CDR2 SMNVEV (reference sequence). There are 16 residues in the CDR3. CDR3 loop: CASTPEGGPSTDTQYF. DNA of the CDR3: TGTGCCAGCACTCCTGAGGGGGGCCCTAGCACAGATACGCAGTATTTT.

This clonotype occurred a few times. The genes are TRBV9 and TRBJ2-5; D remains ambiguous. The length of the CDR3 is 13 residues. V lost 1 base to trimming and J lost 5 bases, with 9 bases between them. CDR1 SGDLS and CDR2 YYNGEE come from the germline V gene. In nucleotides, the CDR3 is TGTGCCAGCAGCGTACGGCCTCCGGAGACCCAGTACTTC. This gives the protein CASSVRPPETQYF. The whole variable domain, remainder taken from reference TRBV9 and TRBJ2-5, is DSGVTQTPKHLITATGQRVTLRCSPRSGDLSVYWYQQSLDQGLQFLIQYYNGEERAKGNILERFSAQQFPDLHSELNLSSLELGDSALYFCASSVRPPETQYFGPGTRLLVL.

This clonotype was picked up a small number of times. V usage is TRBV4-3 and J usage is TRBJ2-1; 16 bases agree with TRBD2. CDR3 size: 19 residues. The V gene's germline CDR1 is LGHNA and CDR2 YSLEER. Trimming at V came to 4 bases and at J to 2 bases, leaving 8 bases not matched to a gene. CDR3 sequence: CASSPGLAGGHWAYNEQFF. The CDR3 nucleotides are TGCGCCAGCAGCCCGGGACTAGCGGGAGGGCACTGGGCCTACAATGAGCAGTTCTTC.

This clonotype was seen a few times. The chain links TRBV20-1 to TRBJ1-5; no clear D. The germline gives CDR1 DFQATT, CDR2 SNEGSKA (reference sequence). CDR3 length: 14 amino acids. Trimming took 2 bases from V and 1 from J, leaving 9 bases between them. The CDR3 nucleotides are TGCAGTGCTAGATCGCCACTGAGCAATCAGCCCCAGCATTTT. Amino acid sequence: CSARSPLSNQPQHF.

This clonotype appeared a few times. The chain uses TRBV29-1 and TRBJ2-1; D is uncertain. CDR3 size: 12 residues. V gave up 1 base and J gave up 9 bases, with 10 bases separating them. Germline V gene sequence: CDR1 SQVTM, CDR2 ANQGSEA. The CDR3 spells CSVEGVVREQFF. In DNA, the CDR3 is TGCAGCGTTGAAGGTGTCGTCCGTGAGCAGTTCTTC.

The chain uses TRBV4-3 and TRBJ2-7; 11 bases align to TRBD2. With 2 bases clipped from V and 2 bases from J, the junction kept 5 bases outside the gene matches. Germline CDR1 LGHNA, CDR2 YSLEER. The CDR3 extends over 16 amino acids. The CDR3 loop reads CASSQSGLAGPYEQYF. CDR3 bases: TGCGCCAGCAGCCAATCTGGACTAGCGGGTCCCTACGAGCAGTACTTC.

The chain has TRBV5-1 and TRBJ1-2, with 7 bases identical to TRBD1. Germline V gives CDR1 SGHRS, CDR2 YFSETQ. Trimming cost V 0 bases and J 2 bases; bases outside gene matches: 7. CDR3 length: 16 residues. The CDR3 spells CASSLAGTDFNYGYTF. In nucleotides, the CDR3 is TGCGCCAGCAGCTTGGCCGGGACAGATTTCAACTATGGCTACACCTTC.

Remarks on this clonotype: The CDR3 carries no conserved terminal phenylalanine or tryptophan, so it likely arises from a read error. This chain connects TRBV5-1 to TRBJ2-7, with D maybe TRBD2 (6 bases). The CDR3 length is 15 residues. Germline assignment: CDR1 SGHRS and CDR2 YFSETQ. Trimming took off 0 bases at V and 6 bases at J, with 16 bases between the two ends. CDR3 DNA: TGCGCCAGCAGCTTGGTGCGGCTAGCGACGGGCGAGCAGTACTGC. Protein sequence: CASSLVRLATGEQYC.

This rearrangement joins TRBV4-1 to TRBJ1-5, with a tentative D call TRBD1 (6 bases). The CDR3 runs to 16 residues. From germline, CDR1 is MGHRA and CDR2 YSYEKL. Trimming stripped 4 bases from V and 2 bases from J, with 15 bases between. CDR3 DNA: TGCGCCAGCAGCCCCCTGGGGGGCAGACGCAATCAGCCCCAGCATTTT. Encoded protein: CASSPLGGRRNQPQHF.

This clonotype was detected only a few times. This chain links TRBV9 with TRBJ2-3; TRBD2 aligns across 7 bases. J lost 4 bases, V lost 6 bases, and 8 bases had no gene match. Germline V lookup: CDR1 SGDLS, CDR2 YYNGEE. The CDR3 consists of 14 residues. This chain's CDR3 is CASMPGGSADTQYF. The CDR3 DNA sequence: TGTGCCAGCATGCCTGGCGGGAGTGCAGATACGCAGTATTTT.

V gene TRBV29-1 combines with J gene TRBJ2-1, with 7 bases identical to TRBD1. Germline V lookup: CDR1 SQVTM, CDR2 ANQGSEA. This CDR3 is built from 13 residues. Trimming removed 6 bases from V and 6 bases from J; junction bases left unmatched: 8. CDR3 nucleotides: TGCAGCGTCGGGGCAGGGGGTTTCAATGAGCAGTTCTTC. Its protein is CSVGAGGFNEQFF.

V usage is TRBV20-1 and J usage is TRBJ2-1, with D hard to call. Trimming cost V 1 base and J 6 bases, with 7 bases left between them. The CDR3 sequence is 12 residues long. CDR1 is DFQATT, CDR2 SNEGSKA, per germline (reference sequence). CDR3 nucleotide sequence: TGCAGTGCTAGAGCTTGGTGCAATGAGCAGTTCTTC. Residues: CSARAWCNEQFF.

This clonotype was seen more than once but under ten times. V is TRBV7-9 and J is TRBJ2-7; D is undetermined. Germline V gives CDR1 SEHNR, CDR2 FQNEAQ (reference sequence). Trimming cost V 4 bases and J 2 bases, with 12 bases left between them. The CDR3 totals 14 residues. The CDR3 loop reads CASSSSVPTYEQYF. CDR3 bases: TGTGCCAGCAGCTCATCCGTCCCCACCTACGAGCAGTACTTC.

This chain connects TRBV6-1 to TRBJ2-5; D may correspond to TRBD1 or TRBD2 (5 bases each). Germline lookup yields CDR1 MNHNS and CDR2 SASEGT. Trimming removed 6 bases from V and 1 base from J, with 12 bases in between. This CDR3 spans 14 amino acids. As DNA, the CDR3 is TGTGCCAGCAGGCCGGGACCCCTCCAAGAGACCCAGTACTTC. As protein: CASRPGPLQETQYF.

The chain couples TRBV28 to TRBJ2-5; TRBD1 agrees at 7 bases. After removal of 7 bases from V and 3 bases from J, the junction contained 14 bases not matched to a gene. CDR3 length: 16 residues. CDR1 and CDR2 from the germline V gene are MDHEN and SYDVKM. The CDR3 region is CASKGAGWGTKETQYF. CDR3 coding DNA: TGTGCCAGCAAGGGGGCAGGGTGGGGAACCAAAGAGACCCAGTACTTC.

This clonotype was counted at least ten times. The chain recombines TRBV11-2 with TRBJ2-7, with unresolved D. The CDR3 contains 12 residues. Looked up from germline, CDR1 is SGHAT and CDR2 is FQNNGV. The ends were cut back, 2 bases at V and 4 bases at J, with 6 bases in the middle. CDR3 in DNA: TGTGCCAGCAGCTTAATGGGGTACGAGCAGTACTTC. Translated: CASSLMGYEQYF.

As to this clonotype: A read error may explain this, as a much larger clone is one base away. This sequence joins TRBV6-5 and TRBJ2-5; no clear D. This CDR3 spans 11 amino acids. Trimming removed 1 base from V and 7 bases from J, with 4 bases in between. CDR1 and CDR2 from the germline V gene are MNHEY and SVGAGI. CDR3 DNA sequence: TGTGCCAGCAGTTACTGGGGGACCCAGTACTTC. Amino acid sequence: CASSYWGTQYF.

To note about this clonotype: Possible read error: a much larger clone is one base away. The CDR3 protein is CASSLAGRGNYGHTF. The CDR3 DNA is TGTGCCAGCAGCTTAGCGGGTCGAGGGAACTATGGCCACACCTTC. The J gene is TRBJ1-2, the V gene TRBV7-3; D is unresolved. The CDR3 loop spans 15 amino acids. CDR1 and CDR2 from the germline V gene are SGHTA and FQGTGA.

This clonotype appeared many times. The rearrangement joins TRBV7-2 to TRBJ1-2; no clear D. V was pared by 1 base and J by 1 base, with 1 base between. This CDR3 is 12 amino acids long. Germline loops: CDR1 SGHTA, CDR2 FQGNSA. The CDR3 here is CASSLVNYGYTF. The CDR3 bases are TGTGCCAGCAGCTTAGTTAACTATGGCTACACCTTC.

This clonotype was seen a few times. The chain uses TRBV6-5 and TRBJ1-1; 10 bases line up with TRBD1. The V gene's germline CDR1 is MNHEY and CDR2 SVGAGI. Germline trimming cut 6 bases from V and 4 bases from J; bases unmatched to any gene: 8. The CDR3 totals 15 residues. CDR3 region: CASSTDRGLVTEAFF. CDR3 sequence (DNA): TGTGCCAGCAGCACTGACAGGGGGCTGGTCACTGAAGCTTTCTTT.

The V gene is TRBV2, the J gene TRBJ2-6; 10 nucleotides line up with TRBD1. CDR1 is SNHLY and CDR2 is FYNNEI in the germline V gene. The ends lost 5 bases at V and 0 bases at J; junction bases unmatched: 4. The CDR3 has 17 residues. The CDR3: CASSRDRGRSGANVLTF. The CDR3 DNA follows: TGTGCCAGCAGTCGGGACAGGGGACGCTCTGGGGCCAACGTCCTGACTTTC. The full variable domain, rest sourced from reference TRBV2 and TRBJ2-6, is EPEVTQTPSHQVTQMGQEVILRCVPISNHLYFYWYRQILGQKVEFLVSFYNNEISEKSEIFDDQFSVERPDGSNFTLKIRSTKLEDSAMYFCASSRDRGRSGANVLTFGAGSRLTVL.

This clonotype was observed a handful of times. V gene TRBV2 combines with J gene TRBJ2-7; either TRBD1 or TRBD2 may supply D (6 bases each). The ends were cut back, 8 bases at V and 3 bases at J, with 17 bases in the middle. The CDR3 covers 14 residues. Germline V gene sequence: CDR1 SNHLY, CDR2 FYNNEI. Here the CDR3 DNA reads TGTGCCAGCGTTAGGGGGGAGGCCCGCTACGAGCAGTACTTC. Translation: CASVRGEARYEQYF.

A few counts support this clonotype. This chain uses TRBV7-3 with TRBJ2-1; D is unresolved. Germline CDR1 and CDR2: SGHTA and FQGTGA. The length of the CDR3 is 14 residues. Trimming stripped 3 bases from V and 4 bases from J, with 10 bases between. This CDR3 is CASSFRHLYNEQFF. The CDR3 bases are TGTGCCAGCAGCTTTAGACACCTTTACAATGAGCAGTTCTTC. Complete variable domain (other parts from reference TRBV7-3 and TRBJ2-1): GAGVSQTPSNKVTEKGKYVELRCDPISGHTALYWYRQSLGQGPEFLIYFQGTGAADDSGLPNDRFFAVRPEGSVSTLKIQRTERGDSAVYLCASSFRHLYNEQFFGPGTRLTVL.

The genes are TRBV5-1 and TRBJ2-3; the match to TRBD1 covers 7 bases. This CDR3 contains 15 residues. V lost 3 bases and J lost 5; bases outside the gene matches: 9. CDR1 SGHRS and CDR2 YFSETQ come from the germline V gene. The CDR3 loop reads CASSSPDRVGDTQYF. The DNA for the CDR3 is TGCGCCAGCAGCTCACCCGACAGGGTAGGAGATACGCAGTATTTT.